The 21 T cell receptor beta chains listed next were all sequenced from one sample in a study of shared clonotypes between healthy human individuals. The data were produced by immunoSEQ multiplex PCR, yet TCRdb's version contains in-frame clones alone and is incomplete. The sample has roughly 2,000,000 clones, approximately 95% seen once. The naive CD8 population came from CD45RO-negative cells selected for CCR7, without terminally differentiated effector memory CD45RA+ cells. Sequences were obtained from naive CD8+ T cells sorted from blood. The source is a man aged 18-30 years in good health.

The chain couples TRBV6-6 to TRBJ2-1; perhaps D is TRBD1 or TRBD2 (5 bases each). Germline values: CDR1 MNHNY, CDR2 SVGAGI (reference sequence). The CDR3 loop spans 13 amino acids. The V end was cut by 8 bases, the J end by 4 bases, with 12 bases between. The CDR3 DNA is TGTGCCAGCGCCTCAGAGGGGTACAATGAGCAGTTCTTC. Amino acid sequence: CASASEGYNEQFF.

The chain links TRBV5-4 to TRBJ1-1; D gene unclear. The ends were cut back, 4 bases at V and 4 bases at J, with 8 bases in the middle. Germline V gives CDR1 SGHNT, CDR2 YYREEE (reference sequence). The CDR3 contains 12 residues. CDR3 sequence: CASSVSSTEAFF. In nucleotides, the CDR3 is TGTGCCAGCAGCGTATCGTCCACTGAAGCTTTCTTT.

The rearrangement joins TRBV29-1 to TRBJ2-3; weak D call: TRBD1 (6 bases). V was trimmed by 0 bases and J by 0 bases, leaving 25 bases between them. The length of the CDR3 is 20 residues. Germline V lookup: CDR1 SQVTM, CDR2 ANQGSEA. The CDR3 nucleotides read TGCAGCGTTGAAGATCTGGCTCTACCTGACAGGTATTCAAGCACAGATACGCAGTATTTT. Translated: CSVEDLALPDRYSSTDTQYF.

The rearrangement joins TRBV15 to TRBJ2-3; 7 bases match TRBD2. CDR1 LNHNV and CDR2 YYDKDF come from the germline V gene (reference sequence). CDR3 length equals 18 residues. V was clipped by 0 bases and J by 6 bases; unmatched bases: 15. CDR3 nucleotides: TGTGCCACCAGCAGAGATTCGGGTAGCGGGTGGGGTTTGGATACGCAGTATTTT. Translating gives CATSRDSGSGWGLDTQYF.

The chain uses TRBV14 and TRBJ2-1; no definite D call. V was pared by 2 bases and J by 3 bases, with 5 bases between. CDR3 length: 13 residues. From germline, CDR1 is SGHDN and CDR2 FVKESK. DNA of the CDR3: TGTGCCAGCAGCCAAACCGTCTACAATGAGCAGTTCTTC. This gives the protein CASSQTVYNEQFF.

Concerning this clone itself: This sample includes further DNA sequences coding for the same CDR3. The chain couples TRBV27 to TRBJ2-7, with TRBD2 as a possible D gene (7 bases). The V end lost 2 bases, the J end lost 4 bases, and 12 bases lay between the germline ends. The V gene's germline CDR1 is MNHEY and CDR2 SMNVEV (reference sequence). The CDR3 is 14 amino acids. CDR3 sequence reads: CASSLGGGRYEQYF. The CDR3 region has the DNA TGTGCCAGCAGTTTAGGCGGGGGCCGTTACGAGCAGTACTTC.

The V call is TRBV7-9, the J call TRBJ2-1; D perhaps matches TRBD2 (5 bases). Germline V gives CDR1 SEHNR, CDR2 FQNEAQ (reference sequence). CDR3 length: 14 amino acids. V was cut by 1 base and J by 8 bases, with 12 bases left in between. The CDR3 DNA follows: TGTGCCAGCAGCTTAGGAGCTAGCTGGCATGAGCAGTTCTTC. Its translation: CASSLGASWHEQFF.

This sequence joins TRBV4-3 and TRBJ2-4; 8 nucleotides match TRBD1. CDR1 and CDR2 (germline): LGHNA, YSLEER. This CDR3 region has 14 residues. V lost 0 bases, J lost 9 bases, and 4 bases stayed unmatched. Here the CDR3 reads CASSQDRTGTIQYF. The CDR3 DNA reads TGCGCCAGCAGCCAAGATAGGACAGGGACCATTCAGTACTTC.

Comments on this clone: The same CDR3 arises from other DNA sequences in this sample as well. The chain carries TRBV9 and TRBJ2-5; D is uncertain. The CDR3 covers 13 residues. V gave up 0 bases and J gave up 0 bases, with 3 bases separating them. In germline, CDR1 is SGDLS, CDR2 YYNGEE. The CDR3 reads CASSVEDQETQYF. CDR3 sequence (DNA): TGTGCCAGCAGCGTAGAAGACCAAGAGACCCAGTACTTC.

The chain joins TRBV11-2 to TRBJ1-3; possibly TRBD1 for D (5 bases). CDR3 length: 15 residues. Per the germline V gene, CDR1 is SGHAT and CDR2 is FQNNGV. Trimming took 2 bases from V and 2 from J, leaving 10 bases between them. CDR3 amino acids: CASSLSQGTGNTIYF. CDR3 DNA: TGTGCCAGCAGCTTAAGCCAGGGAACTGGAAACACCATATATTTT.

The chain links TRBV4-1 to TRBJ1-1; D is undetermined. Germline CDR1 is MGHRA and CDR2 is YSYEKL. CDR3 length: 14 amino acids. V was cut by 1 base and J by 4 bases, with 10 bases left in between. CDR3 in amino acids: CASSQGPSGTEAFF. In nucleotides, the CDR3 is TGCGCCAGCAGCCAAGGTCCATCGGGCACTGAAGCTTTCTTT.

A word on this clone: Other DNA sequences of this sample code for an identical CDR3. V gene TRBV19 combines with J gene TRBJ2-7, with TRBD1 as a possible D gene (5 bases). This CDR3 comprises 12 residues. Germline V CDR1 and CDR2: LNHDA, SQIVND (reference sequence). Trimming took 5 bases from V and 3 from J, leaving 8 bases between them. CDR3 region: CASSPGLYEQYF. DNA of the CDR3: TGTGCCAGTAGTCCAGGGCTCTACGAGCAGTACTTC.

The CDR3 nucleotides are TGTGCCAGCAGCTTCCTTATACAGGGCCAAGAGACCCAGTACTTC. It yields the protein CASSFLIQGQETQYF. V gene TRBV5-4 combines with J gene TRBJ2-5; D might be TRBD1 (6 bases). V was pared by 2 bases and J by 1 base, with 12 bases between. Germline V lookup: CDR1 SGHNT, CDR2 YYREEE (reference sequence). There are 15 residues in the CDR3. The full variable domain, its missing parts supplied by reference TRBV5-4 and TRBJ2-5, is ETGVTQSPTHLIKTRGQQVTLRCSSQSGHNTVSWYQQALGQGPQFIFQYYREEENGRGNFPPRFSGLQFPNYSSELNVNALELDDSALYLCASSFLIQGQETQYFGPGTRLLVL.

The V call is TRBV19, the J call TRBJ2-7; TRBD1 matches at 7 bases. CDR1 and CDR2 (germline): LNHDA, SQIVND (reference sequence). V lost 3 bases, J lost 4 bases, and 6 bases stayed unmatched. The CDR3 is 14 residues long. In DNA, the CDR3 is TGTGCCAGTAGTATCCGGGACAGTCAATACGAGCAGTACTTC. Protein sequence: CASSIRDSQYEQYF.

This chain joins TRBV11-1 and TRBJ2-5, with D unclear. CDR1 and CDR2 (germline): SGHAT, FQDESV (reference sequence). Trimming shortened V by 1 base and J by 5 bases, and 11 bases separated the two germline ends. The CDR3 covers 14 residues. CDR3 DNA: TGTGCCAGCAGCTTAGAATTGGTTGGGGAGACCCAGTACTTC. Encoded protein: CASSLELVGETQYF.

The chain employs TRBV7-8 and TRBJ2-1, with no clear D. The V gene lost 5 bases and the J gene lost 9 bases, with 14 bases spanning the gap. This CDR3 has 13 residues. Germline CDR1 SGHVS, CDR2 FQNEAQ. CDR3 residues: CASSAGSGSEQFF. In DNA, the CDR3 is TGTGCCAGCAGCGCCGGGTCTGGCAGTGAGCAGTTCTTC.

The J gene is TRBJ2-1, the V gene TRBV5-8, with D unclear. Germline CDR1 and CDR2: SGHTS and YDEGEE. The CDR3 contains 17 residues. Trimming took off 4 bases at V and 3 bases at J, with 20 bases between the two ends. The CDR3 sequence: CASSPTVPNEVYNEQFF. The CDR3 nucleotides read TGTGCCAGCAGCCCGACCGTCCCCAATGAGGTCTACAATGAGCAGTTCTTC.

The gene calls are TRBV11-2 and TRBJ2-2, with 8 positions matching TRBD2. Per germline, CDR1 SGHAT and CDR2 FQNNGV. J lost 1 base, V lost 0 bases, and 4 bases had no gene match. The CDR3 runs 17 residues. Written as DNA, the CDR3 is TGTGCCAGCAGCTTAGATCCAGCGGGGGAGAACACCGGGGAGCTGTTTTTT. It yields the protein CASSLDPAGENTGELFF.

This clone was seen just once. At the DNA level, this CDR3 is encoded by other sequences in the same sample as well. The chain recombines TRBV27 with TRBJ2-1, with D uncertain. The CDR3 runs to 12 residues. The ends were cut back, 2 bases at V and 6 bases at J, with 5 bases in the middle. Per germline, CDR1 MNHEY and CDR2 SMNVEV (reference sequence). The CDR3 DNA reads TGTGCCAGCAGTTTAAGTGGCAATGAGCAGTTCTTC. Translation gives CASSLSGNEQFF.

This clone was detected only once. Additional DNA sequences in this sample encode the identical CDR3. The genes are TRBV5-1 and TRBJ2-7; a weak D match, TRBD1 (5 bases). Between the trimmed V and J ends, which lost 2 bases and 0 bases, there was a span of 9 bases. This CDR3 comprises 14 residues. Germline V lookup: CDR1 SGHRS, CDR2 YFSETQ. The CDR3 sequence is CASSLETVSYEQYF. The CDR3 bases are TGCGCCAGCAGCTTAGAGACAGTCTCCTACGAGCAGTACTTC. The full variable domain, its missing parts supplied by reference TRBV5-1 and TRBJ2-7, is KAGVTQTPRYLIKTRGQQVTLSCSPISGHRSVSWYQQTPGQGLQFLFEYFSETQRNKGNFPGRFSGRQFSNSRSEMNVSTLELGDSALYLCASSLETVSYEQYFGPGTRLTVT.

This chain connects TRBV25-1 to TRBJ2-7, with TRBD1 matching over 8 bases. The germline V gene has CDR1 MGHDK and CDR2 SYGVNS. CDR3 length equals 13 residues. The junction had 8 bases not matched to a gene; V was cut back by 6 bases and J by 7 bases. In DNA form, the CDR3 reads TGTGCCAGCAGGACAGGGGTAGAAAGGGAGCAGTACTTC. Its protein product is CASRTGVEREQYF.